These 22 T cell receptor beta chains were all obtained from the same sample, sequenced in a study of blood T cell repertoires in COVID-19. Assay used: immunoSEQ multiplex PCR; TCRdb lists only in-frame clones, some missing. The data show around 340,000 clones, with 65% to 90% seen just once and less than 9% held by the top ten. The source material was peripheral blood. The origin of the receptors is a woman aged 60-70 years with COVID-19, enrolled during active disease.

This clone was seen once. This sequence joins TRBV9 and TRBJ2-3; 9 nucleotides agree with TRBD2. Trimming took 4 bases from V and 5 from J; bases not matched to a gene: 17. Germline V gene sequence: CDR1 SGDLS, CDR2 YYNGEE. The CDR3 has 18 amino acids. This chain's CDR3 is CASSPPPWGAGGRDTQYF. CDR3 DNA sequence: TGTGCCAGCAGCCCCCCTCCCTGGGGAGCGGGGGGACGAGATACGCAGTATTTT.

The rearrangement links TRBV5-1 to TRBJ2-1, with D possibly matching TRBD2 (6 bases). CDR3 size: 14 residues. Trimming took off 0 bases at V and 4 bases at J, with 8 bases between the two ends. CDR1 SGHRS and CDR2 YFSETQ come from the germline V gene. The CDR3 sequence is CASSLAGEYNEQFF. As DNA, the CDR3 is TGCGCCAGCAGCTTGGCGGGGGAGTACAATGAGCAGTTCTTC.

The chain combines TRBV13 with TRBJ1-3; 8 bases line up with TRBD1. V shed 5 bases, J shed 0 bases, and the junction held 6 bases outside the gene matches. This CDR3 is built from 16 residues. The V gene's germline CDR1 is PRHDT and CDR2 FYEKMQ (reference sequence). The CDR3 sequence is CASSPDRGLSGNTIYF. The CDR3 DNA reads TGTGCCAGCAGCCCCGACAGGGGCCTCTCTGGAAACACCATATATTTT. The full variable domain, with the rest looked up from reference TRBV13 and TRBJ1-3, is AAGVIQSPRHLIKEKRETATLKCYPIPRHDTVYWYQQGPGQDPQFLISFYEKMQSDKGSIPDRFSAQQFSDYHSELNMSSLELGDSALYFCASSPDRGLSGNTIYFGEGSWLTVV.

This clone was found once. The V gene is TRBV23-1, the J gene TRBJ1-1; perhaps TRBD1 as D (6 bases). TRBV23-1 is flagged as an ORF with uncertain function. This CDR3 spans 16 amino acids. The ends were cut back, 1 base at V and 5 bases at J, with 17 bases in the middle. The CDR3 DNA is TGCGCCAGCAGTCAATGCGCAGGGGCAGAGGAAACTGAAGCTTTCTTT. It codes for CASSQCAGAEETEAFF.

CDR3 sequence reads: CSARDQVDAFF. CDR3 coding DNA: TGCAGTGCTAGAGATCAGGTGGATGCTTTCTTT. The chain recombines TRBV20-1 with TRBJ1-1; D uncertain. The CDR3 contains 11 residues. The V gene's germline CDR1 is DFQATT and CDR2 SNEGSKA (reference sequence). The V end was cut by 0 bases, the J end by 11 bases, with 10 bases between.

The CDR3 is CASRRGEYTEAFF. Written as DNA, the CDR3 is TGTGCCAGCAGACGAGGAGAGTACACTGAAGCTTTCTTT. The rearrangement joins TRBV12-3 or TRBV12-4 to TRBJ1-1; D is uncertain. Trimming removed 6 bases from V and 3 bases from J, with 11 bases in between. This CDR3 comprises 13 residues.

V is TRBV6-6 and J is TRBJ2-2, with 8 bases fitting TRBD2. CDR3 length: 14 residues. J lost 7 bases, V lost 10 bases, and 11 bases had no gene match. The germline CDR1 and CDR2 sequences are MNHNY and SVGAGI (reference sequence). The CDR3, as DNA: TGTGCCACCTCCTTGCGGGGGGATAACGGGGAGCTGTTTTTT. Its protein product is CATSLRGDNGELFF.

The rearrangement joins TRBV6-5 to TRBJ2-7; D gene unclear. The CDR3 totals 15 residues. Germline V gene lookup returns CDR1 MNHEY and CDR2 SVGAGI. Trimming cost V 0 bases and J 3 bases, with 12 bases left between them. The CDR3, as DNA: TGTGCCAGCAGTTACTCTTTAGGAGCTTACTACGAGCAGTACTTC. This translates into CASSYSLGAYYEQYF.

J is TRBJ1-2 and V is TRBV12-3 or TRBV12-4; the D gene is possibly TRBD1 (5 bases). The CDR3 sequence is 12 residues long. Between the trimmed V and J ends, which lost 6 bases and 5 bases, there was a span of 10 bases. CDR3 residues: CASRAGTYGYTF. The CDR3 DNA reads TGTGCCAGCAGAGCCGGGACTTATGGCTACACCTTC.

The chain carries TRBV9 and TRBJ2-1; 9 bases align to TRBD2. Germline V gene lookup returns CDR1 SGDLS and CDR2 YYNGEE. The length of the CDR3 is 16 residues. J was trimmed by 6 bases and V by 3 bases; bases with no gene match: 10. The CDR3 coding sequence is TGTGCCAGCAGCGCCCCCCTGCGGGGGGGGTCCAATGAGCAGTTCTTC. It specifies CASSAPLRGGSNEQFF.

This clone has a count of ten or more. This chain uses TRBV14 with TRBJ1-1; D remains ambiguous. The germline CDR1 and CDR2 sequences are SGHDN and FVKESK. This CDR3 contains 15 residues. Trimming took off 4 bases at V and 0 bases at J, with 12 bases between the two ends. The CDR3 spells CASSLRHSLNTEAFF. The CDR3 DNA follows: TGTGCCAGCAGCCTCCGGCACAGCTTGAACACTGAAGCTTTCTTT. The complete variable domain, with remaining parts taken from reference TRBV14 and TRBJ1-1, reads EAGVTQFPSHSVIEKGQTVTLRCDPISGHDNLYWYRRVMGKEIKFLLHFVKESKQDESGMPNNRFLAERTGGTYSTLKVQPAELEDSGVYFCASSLRHSLNTEAFFGQGTRLTVV.

V usage is TRBV4-3 and J usage is TRBJ1-5; D may be TRBD1 (5 bases). There are 17 residues in the CDR3. Trimming removed 0 bases from V and 0 bases from J, with 12 bases in between. Looked up from germline, CDR1 is LGHNA and CDR2 is YSLEER. The CDR3 nucleotides read TGCGCCAGCAGCCAAGATAAAGGGGTCTCTAGCAATCAGCCCCAGCATTTT. It is translated as CASSQDKGVSSNQPQHF.

The chain combines TRBV13 with TRBJ1-5, with unresolved D. CDR3 length: 12 amino acids. Trimming cost V 4 bases and J 3 bases, with 4 bases left between them. Germline-derived CDR1 and CDR2 are PRHDT and FYEKMQ (reference sequence). The CDR3 sequence is CASSSNNQPQHF. For the CDR3, the DNA is TGTGCCAGCAGCTCTAACAATCAGCCCCAGCATTTT.

This clone has just a few counts. The sample holds other DNA sequences that translate to the same CDR3. The rearrangement links TRBV19 to TRBJ1-6; TRBD1 might be the D (6 bases). The germline CDR1 and CDR2 sequences are LNHDA and SQIVND (reference sequence). The CDR3 extends over 14 amino acids. Trimming cost V 11 bases and J 4 bases, with 15 bases left between them. The CDR3 is CASSGGQYNSPLHF. CDR3 nucleotides: TGTGCCTCTAGTGGGGGACAATATAATTCACCCCTCCACTTT.

The V and J genes are TRBV5-4 and TRBJ1-2; D might be TRBD1 (5 bases). CDR3 size: 15 residues. Germline V gives CDR1 SGHNT, CDR2 YYREEE (reference sequence). The V end lost 2 bases, the J end lost 4 bases, and 15 bases lay between the germline ends. In DNA, the CDR3 is TGTGCCAGCAGCTTATCAGGGCCTATGGGCTATGGCTACACCTTC. Protein product: CASSLSGPMGYGYTF.

The CDR3 is CASGHLDTIYF. The CDR3 DNA follows: TGCGCCAGCGGGCACCTGGACACCATATATTTT. The V gene is TRBV10-2, the J gene TRBJ1-3, with no clear D. The CDR3 contains 11 residues. Deletions cut 8 bases from V and 8 bases from J, with 10 bases between. CDR1 is WSHSY and CDR2 is SAAADI in the germline V gene.

The chain uses TRBV4-1 and TRBJ2-1, with 7 bases that match TRBD1. There are 16 residues in the CDR3. The junction had 8 bases not matched to a gene; V was cut back by 6 bases and J by 0 bases. Germline lookup yields CDR1 MGHRA and CDR2 YSYEKL. CDR3 DNA sequence: TGCGCCAGCAGGACAGGGCAGCCCGACTCCTACAATGAGCAGTTCTTC. The encoded protein is CASRTGQPDSYNEQFF.

The rearrangement uses TRBV5-5 and TRBJ1-1; D is uncertain. The germline gives CDR1 SGHKS, CDR2 YYEKEE (reference sequence). This CDR3 spans 14 amino acids. V was clipped by 2 bases and J by 0 bases, with 8 bases between them. The CDR3 DNA reads TGTGCCAGCAGCTTAGGCGGCATGAACACTGAAGCTTTCTTT. It is translated as CASSLGGMNTEAFF. Full variable domain (remainder filled in from reference TRBV5-5 and TRBJ1-1): DAGVTQSPTHLIKTRGQQVTLRCSPISGHKSVSWYQQVLGQGPQFIFQYYEKEERGRGNFPDRFSARQFPNYSSELNVNALLLGDSALYLCASSLGGMNTEAFFGQGTRLTVV.

The rearrangement joins TRBV5-4 to TRBJ1-6; TRBD1 might be the D (6 bases). This CDR3 comprises 14 residues. The V and J ends lost 4 bases and 6 bases respectively, with 11 bases between them. The V gene's germline CDR1 is SGHNT and CDR2 YYREEE (reference sequence). The CDR3 DNA reads TGTGCCAGCAGCCCGGTCAGGGGTAATTCACCCCTCCACTTT. Its translation is CASSPVRGNSPLHF.

V is TRBV7-9 and J is TRBJ2-7; perhaps TRBD1 as D (5 bases). V lost 6 bases to trimming and J lost 0 bases, with 24 bases between them. The CDR3 length is 18 residues. CDR1 is SEHNR and CDR2 is FQNEAQ in the germline V gene (reference sequence). CDR3 protein: CASSSLGAGPSFSYEQYF. The CDR3 coding sequence is TGTGCCAGCAGTTCCCTAGGGGCAGGGCCCTCATTCTCCTACGAGCAGTACTTC.

The chain joins TRBV6-5 to TRBJ1-6; 8 bases fit TRBD1. Trimming cost V 4 bases and J 7 bases; bases outside gene matches: 9. The CDR3 has 16 residues. Germline V gives CDR1 MNHEY, CDR2 SVGAGI. CDR3 region: CASSFRTGSGNSPLHF. The CDR3, as DNA: TGTGCCAGCAGTTTCCGGACAGGGTCGGGAAATTCACCCCTCCACTTT.

The count of this clone is one. The chain employs TRBV5-8 and TRBJ2-2, with 8 bases lining up with TRBD1. This CDR3 is built from 15 residues. V lost 4 bases, J lost 3 bases, and 5 bases stayed unmatched. CDR1 is SGHTS and CDR2 is YDEGEE in the germline V gene. DNA of the CDR3: TGTGCCAGCAGCATGGACAGGGCACACACCGGGGAGCTGTTTTTT. It is translated as CASSMDRAHTGELFF.